A single sample is the source of the 24 T cell receptor beta chains below, sequenced in a study of CD8 T cells in ankylosing spondylitis. General study results and limits: The study identified a TCR beta motif of eight highly homologous variants that appeared characteristic of ankylosing spondylitis blood.

TCRdb reprocessed the 5' RACE reads via MiXCR and lists one record per CDR3 protein. Of more than 600,000 distinct CDR3 sequences in the sample, 19% were seen once. Their recognized antigens are unknown. Sample: blood, either unsorted or a sorted T cell fraction (not recorded which). These TCRs come from a male donor with ankylosing spondylitis.

The gene calls are TRBV20-1 and TRBJ2-2; 9 nucleotides match TRBD2. Germline CDR1 reads DFQATT; CDR2 reads SNEGSKA (reference sequence). The J segment lost 3 bases and the V segment lost 0 bases, leaving 8 bases of the junction unmatched. The CDR3 runs 17 residues. CDR3 sequence: CSARDAGLAMDTGELFF. CDR3 nucleotide sequence: TGCAGTGCTAGAGATGCGGGACTAGCCATGGACACCGGGGAGCTGTTTTTT.

This clonotype occurred many times. V is TRBV12-3 or TRBV12-4 and J is TRBJ2-2; no firm D call. This CDR3 region has 13 residues. V dropped 5 bases and J dropped 5 bases, with 9 bases sitting between them. Here the CDR3 DNA reads TGTGCCAGCAGTCCCTCGCTAACCGGGGAGCTGTTTTTT. Translating it yields CASSPSLTGELFF.

The CDR3 sequence: CASSLFPGLANYGYTF. CDR3 coding DNA: TGTGCCAGCAGTTTATTCCCGGGATTAGCTAACTATGGCTACACCTTC. This chain links TRBV12-3 or TRBV12-4 with TRBJ1-2; D gene unclear. The CDR3 contains 16 residues. Trimming shortened V by 2 bases and J by 0 bases, and 13 bases separated the two germline ends.

The chain employs TRBV30 and TRBJ1-1; TRBD1 is a possible D gene (5 bases). The V end was cut by 1 base, the J end by 3 bases, with 9 bases between. CDR3 length: 13 residues. Germline CDR1 is GTSNPN and CDR2 is SVGIG (reference sequence). The CDR3 coding sequence is TGTGCCTGGAGTGCTGGGGGGGACACTGAAGCTTTCTTT. It translates to CAWSAGGDTEAFF.

This clonotype has only a few counts. This sequence joins TRBV12-3 or TRBV12-4 and TRBJ2-1; 8 positions match TRBD2. With 3 bases clipped from V and 3 bases from J, the junction kept 1 base outside the gene matches. The CDR3 loop spans 14 amino acids. The CDR3, as DNA: TGTGCCAGCAGTTTTAGCGGGAACTACAATGAGCAGTTCTTC. Translation gives CASSFSGNYNEQFF.

Many counts were recorded for this clonotype. The V gene is TRBV6-1, the J gene TRBJ2-3; 13 positions match TRBD2. The CDR3 length is 15 residues. The germline CDR1 and CDR2 sequences are MNHNS and SASEGT. Germline trimming cut 6 bases from V and 3 bases from J; bases unmatched to any gene: 3. CDR3 in DNA: TGTGCCAGCAGAAGGACTAGCGGGGGTACAGATACGCAGTATTTT. It specifies CASRRTSGGTDTQYF.

This clonotype was seen a handful of times. The chain has TRBV7-3 and TRBJ2-1; 10 nucleotides agree with TRBD2. V was clipped by 5 bases and J by 4 bases; unmatched bases: 8. This CDR3 has 16 residues. Germline CDR1 SGHTA, CDR2 FQGTGA. The CDR3 spells CASSLQGTSAYNEQFF. Written as DNA, the CDR3 is TGTGCCAGCAGCCTCCAAGGGACTAGCGCTTACAATGAGCAGTTCTTC.

This clonotype was seen many times. The chain uses TRBV5-1 and TRBJ1-1, with a tentative D call TRBD1 (5 bases). Trimming removed 0 bases at V and 1 base at J, with 7 bases between. The germline gives CDR1 SGHRS, CDR2 YFSETQ. The CDR3 is 14 residues long. CDR3 sequence reads: CASSLEGSNTEAFF. The CDR3 DNA is TGCGCCAGCAGCTTGGAGGGGTCGAACACTGAAGCTTTCTTT.

This clonotype has more than one count but fewer than ten. The chain has TRBV10-3 and TRBJ2-1; the match to TRBD1 covers 7 bases. Per germline, CDR1 ENHRY and CDR2 SYGVKD. The CDR3 extends over 14 amino acids. J gave up 5 bases and V 2 bases, and 3 bases lay outside the gene matches. CDR3 in amino acids: CAISERGPDNEQFF. CDR3 in DNA: TGTGCCATCAGTGAGAGGGGGCCTGACAATGAGCAGTTCTTC.

The rearrangement joins TRBV28 to TRBJ2-7, with D maybe TRBD2 (6 bases). Germline V gene data show CDR1 as MDHEN and CDR2 as SYDVKM. The germline V and J ends were trimmed by 4 bases and 1 base, with 17 bases remaining between them. The CDR3 extends over 16 amino acids. CDR3 DNA: TGTGCCAGCAGTTCAGCGCGGGGTCCCCTTTCCTACGAGCAGTACTTC. This gives the protein CASSSARGPLSYEQYF.

This clonotype was counted between two and nine times. The rearrangement links TRBV7-7 to TRBJ2-1; TRBD2 is a possible D gene (6 bases). CDR3 length equals 13 residues. Trimming took 0 bases from V and 8 from J, leaving 8 bases between them. Germline V gives CDR1 SSHAT, CDR2 FNYEAQ (reference sequence). The DNA for the CDR3 is TGTGCCAGCAGCTTAGCGCCTAGCGATGAGCAGTTCTTC. It yields the protein CASSLAPSDEQFF.

This chain joins TRBV6-5 and TRBJ1-6; 12 bases align to TRBD1. The CDR3 contains 17 residues. Looked up from germline, CDR1 is MNHEY and CDR2 is SVGAGI. V was pared by 2 bases and J by 7 bases, with 6 bases of the junction left unmatched. CDR3: CASSYLGDRGLNSPLHF. As DNA, the CDR3 is TGTGCCAGCAGTTACCTGGGGGACAGGGGGCTGAATTCACCCCTCCACTTT.

J is TRBJ2-1 and V is TRBV6-1; TRBD2 might be the D (6 bases). Germline CDR1 is MNHNS and CDR2 is SASEGT. Trimming stripped 6 bases from V and 7 bases from J, with 28 bases between. The CDR3 sequence is 18 residues long. The CDR3 region has the DNA TGTGCCAGCAGGAGCTCCGGGACTCCCTTGTCGCTCCGGAATGAGCAGTTCTTC. This codes for CASRSSGTPLSLRNEQFF.

As regards this clonotype: This clone may be a read error of a much larger clone one base away. The CDR3 region is CASSLFPYEQYF. In DNA form, the CDR3 reads TGTGCCAGCAGTTTGTTCCCCTACGAGCAGTACTTC. The chain combines TRBV28 with TRBJ2-7; no firm D call. The CDR3 runs 12 residues. The germline V gene has CDR1 MDHEN and CDR2 SYDVKM. V gave up 3 bases and J gave up 2 bases, with 5 bases separating them.

This clonotype has a handful of counts. CDR3 region: CASSSGGESTEAFF. The DNA for the CDR3 is TGTGCCAGCAGCTCCGGCGGAGAATCGACTGAAGCTTTCTTT. V gene TRBV7-2 combines with J gene TRBJ1-1; D is ambiguous. V was cut by 4 bases and J by 5 bases, with 14 bases left in between. The CDR3 contains 14 residues. Germline-derived CDR1 and CDR2 are SGHTA and FQGNSA. The variable domain in full, completed from reference TRBV7-2 and TRBJ1-1, reads GAGVSQSPSNKVTEKGKDVELRCDPISGHTALYWYRQSLGQGLEFLIYFQGNSAPDKSGLPSDRFSAERTGGSVSTLTIQRTQQEDSAVYLCASSSGGESTEAFFGQGTRLTVV.

This clonotype was picked up a small number of times. V is TRBV12-3 or TRBV12-4 and J is TRBJ2-6; the match to TRBD2 covers 8 bases. Unmatched junction bases numbered 1, after V lost 3 bases and J lost 3 bases. This CDR3 contains 15 residues. The CDR3 region is CASSLRGVGANVLTF. In DNA form, the CDR3 reads TGTGCCAGCAGTTTGCGGGGGGTTGGGGCCAACGTCCTGACTTTC.

The chain uses TRBV20-1 and TRBJ1-5, with TRBD1 matching 7 bases. This CDR3 contains 12 residues. From germline, CDR1 is DFQATT and CDR2 SNEGSKA (reference sequence). The CDR3: CSTGAGNQPQHF. DNA of the CDR3: TGCAGCACAGGGGCGGGCAATCAGCCCCAGCATTTT.

The chain is built from TRBV15 and TRBJ2-1, with D possibly called TRBD1 or TRBD2 (6 bases each). The CDR3 covers 16 residues. Trimming removed 4 bases from V and 4 bases from J, with 17 bases in between. Germline-derived CDR1 and CDR2 are LNHNV and YYDKDF (reference sequence). CDR3 coding DNA: TGTGCCACCAGCAAGAGAGGGGGAGGAACTTACAATGAGCAGTTCTTC. It is translated as CATSKRGGGTYNEQFF. Full variable domain (missing parts from reference TRBV15 and TRBJ2-1): DAMVIQNPRYQVTQFGKPVTLSCSQTLNHNVMYWYQQKSSQAPKLLFHYYDKDFNNEADTPDNFQSRRPNTSFCFLDIRSPGLGDTAMYLCATSKRGGGTYNEQFFGPGTRLTVL.

The chain has TRBV5-6 and TRBJ1-2; D ambiguous. V lost 0 bases, J lost 8 bases, and 20 bases lay in between. This CDR3 contains 16 residues. Looked up from germline, CDR1 is SGHDT and CDR2 is YYEEEE. CDR3 DNA: TGTGCCAGCAGCTTGGCTTTCTACTACTTGACCCGCGGCTACACCTTC. Encoded protein: CASSLAFYYLTRGYTF.

The chain recombines TRBV12-3 or TRBV12-4 with TRBJ1-2; 11 nucleotides align to TRBD1. V trimming: 6 bases; J trimming: 5 bases; junction bases outside the gene matches: 8. The CDR3 totals 15 residues. The CDR3 sequence: CASRSGTGGWYGYTF. The DNA of the CDR3 is TGTGCCAGCAGATCCGGGACAGGGGGTTGGTATGGCTACACCTTC.

The chain couples TRBV30 to TRBJ2-3, with D possibly TRBD1 on 6 matching bases. Trimming shortened V by 2 bases and J by 3 bases, and 12 bases separated the two germline ends. The CDR3 runs 14 residues. The germline gives CDR1 GTSNPN, CDR2 SVGIG (reference sequence). The CDR3 DNA reads TGTGCCTGGAGTTACTGGACAGATACAGATACGCAGTATTTT. Amino acid sequence: CAWSYWTDTDTQYF.

The V and J genes are TRBV25-1 and TRBJ2-1; TRBD2 matches 7 bases. The trim removed 8 bases at V and 8 bases at J, leaving 15 bases unmatched. Looked up from germline, CDR1 is MGHDK and CDR2 is SYGVNS. There are 15 residues in the CDR3. In DNA form, the CDR3 reads TGTGCCAGCGCTGAGATTAAGCGGGATCGCGATGAGCAGTTCTTC. Translating it yields CASAEIKRDRDEQFF.

This sequence joins TRBV10-3 and TRBJ2-5; D gene uncertain. Germline loops: CDR1 ENHRY, CDR2 SYGVKD. CDR3 length: 15 amino acids. V dropped 2 bases and J dropped 1 base, with 11 bases sitting between them. The CDR3 reads CAISEPRFGQETQYF. In DNA, the CDR3 is TGTGCCATCAGTGAGCCCCGGTTCGGCCAAGAGACCCAGTACTTC.

The CDR3 DNA is TGTGCCAGTAGTATGGGCAGGAGCTCCTACAATGAGCAGTTCTTC. This codes for CASSMGRSSYNEQFF. The J gene is TRBJ2-1, the V gene TRBV19; D ambiguous. Trimming shortened V by 3 bases and J by 0 bases, and 9 bases separated the two germline ends. CDR1 is LNHDA, CDR2 SQIVND, per germline (reference sequence). The length of the CDR3 is 15 residues.